This T cell receptor beta chain was identified in a study of beta chain features in type 1 diabetes. Across the study: Patients and healthy donors were similar in age, gender and cell yields. Study-level points and caveats: Within each of all four CD4+ subsets, Type 1 diabetes patients had TCRB CDR3s that were moderately but significantly shorter.

Investigators reverse transcribed all isolated RNA, so they sequenced expressed TCRB transcripts. The average read count of naive, central memory and regulatory T cell samples was some 3.5 million. Produced via immunoSEQ multiplex PCR; TCRdb's table is partial and in-frame only. The sample lists about 120,000 clones, about a sixth seen once, with 2.3% in the top ten. The CDR3 is made up of 14 amino acids. V lost 2 bases, J lost 9 bases, and 11 bases lay in between. Germline V gene data show CDR1 as SGHDN and CDR2 as FVKESK. Comment on this clone: Its antigen is not identified.

Only one heparinised blood draw was taken per donor, and its volume averaged about 120 mL. Sorting that relied on CD45RO/CCR7/CD25/CD127/CD95/CD27 yielded CD4+ naive, central memory, regulatory and stem cell-like memory cells. V is TRBV14 and J is TRBJ1-6; no firm D call. This clonotype was obtained from a man in his thirties or forties with type 1 diabetes. Sequenced sample: central memory CD4+ T cells from blood. As DNA, the CDR3 is TGTGCCAGCAGCCAATGGCAAGGAGGTTCACCCCTCCACTTT. Translating gives CASSQWQGGSPLHF.